What follows are 5 T cell receptor beta chains derived from one specimen sequenced in a study of vaccination and CD4 T cells after COVID-19 (dated by TCRdb to the early 2020s). The sample's treatment or condition, from its label and the paper: roughly 11-day PBMC culture with coronavirus spike peptide pools or control peptides (ViraFEST assay). Library generation was performed with PCR. The instrument given in TCRdb is Illumina iSeq 100. At the Johns Hopkins FTIC core, DNA from the cultured CD4+ T cells underwent TCR sequencing with the Oncomine TCR Beta short-read assay. The public reads were quality trimmed at Q25 with fastp and then assembled into clones with MiXCR by TCRdb, keeping productive beta chains. All rows with the same CDR3 protein become a single entry with the most common DNA and genes. The sample data list over 7,500 distinct CDR3 sequences, and around 67% of these were observed just once. Clones ranked in the top ten supply 37% of the sample.

No cognate antigen is known for these TCRs. The specimen was CD4+ T cells from blood, cultured in vitro. The receptors were gathered from a human donor who had recovered from COVID-19.

The CDR3 DNA reads as TGCAGTGCCCCGTCGGCAGCCGATAACTATGGCTACACCTTC. It is translated as CSAPSAADNYGYTF. V gene TRBV20-1 combines with J gene TRBJ1-2; D gene uncertain. The CDR3 is made up of 14 amino acids. The germline CDR1 and CDR2 sequences are DFQATT and SNEGSKA (reference sequence). Trimming took 6 bases from V and 1 from J, leaving 15 bases between them.

This clonotype appeared a few times. The V call is TRBV12-5, the J call TRBJ1-5; possibly TRBD1 for D (6 bases). The CDR3 is made up of 18 amino acids. V lost 5 bases to trimming and J lost 5 bases, with 25 bases between them. The germline V gene encodes CDR1 LGHNT and CDR2 FRNRAP. The CDR3 reads CASGPTLGPGESDQPQHF. The CDR3 DNA is TGTGCTAGTGGTCCGACATTGGGCCCAGGGGAGTCGGATCAGCCCCAGCATTTT.

V and J are TRBV6-1 and TRBJ1-1, with 7 bases matching TRBD1. V dropped 7 bases and J dropped 4; count of bases not matched to a gene: 9. CDR1 is MNHNS and CDR2 is SASEGT in the germline V gene. The CDR3 is made up of 14 amino acids. Here the CDR3 DNA reads TGTGCCAGCAACCCCATAGGGGGCATCACTGAAGCTTTCTTT. Amino acids: CASNPIGGITEAFF.

The CDR3 region is CASIQGFVGTEAFF. CDR3 nucleotide sequence: TGTGCCAGCATTCAGGGATTTGTCGGCACTGAAGCTTTCTTT. The chain links TRBV12-3 or TRBV12-4 to TRBJ1-1; the D gene is possibly TRBD1 (5 bases). The CDR3 extends over 14 amino acids. The V and J ends lost 7 bases and 4 bases respectively, with 16 bases between them.

A few counts support this clonotype. The chain joins TRBV12-3 or TRBV12-4 to TRBJ1-2; D is unclear. The CDR3 has 11 residues. V dropped 3 bases and J dropped 8 bases, with 7 bases sitting between them. CDR3 DNA: TGTGCCAGCAGTTTTGAGTACGGCTACACCTTC. Translation: CASSFEYGYTF.